The T cell receptor (beta chain) under discussion was sequenced for a study of blood T cell repertoires in COVID-19 (dated by TCRdb to 2020 to 2021). Concerning the study at large: Samples from collaborators originated in the United States, Italy and Spain and spanned both the acute and convalescent phases of COVID-19. The prospective study material was composed of cDNA or gDNA derived from T cells, B-cell-depleted T cells, or PBMCs. Samples came from the ongoing ImmuneRACE study (first 160 participants) plus 1,254 subjects from 6 global collaborators. The repertoires were released in a freely available public database intended as a resource for research on the immune response to SARS-CoV-2. Where HLA class I and class II types were available, the types were taken from metadata supplied by the sample provider, not from assay-based typing. Nearly every sample came with metadata listing a de-identified subject ID, COVID-19 status, age in years and sex. Deeply sampled blood TCRbeta repertoires from subjects exposed to, actively infected with, or recovered from COVID-19 were included in the dataset. The paper as a whole reports these results and caveats: The amount of clinical and demographic metadata varied by source and participant and was provided uncurated.

Trimming costs V 1 base and J 0 bases, and their ends lie 11 bases apart. CDR1 is given as KGHSH and CDR2 as LQKENI, both from the germline V gene. The CDR3, from cysteine to phenylalanine, totals 16 residues. Only CDR3 DNA remains: 48 bases, in frame from the first base. About this clone itself: Its antigen target is currently unknown. Base-call qualities are not available, and no considerably larger clone is one nucleotide away.

The immunoSEQ Assay, a bias-controlled multiplex PCR, was used to amplify TCRbeta CDR3 regions from genomic DNA. From the authors' description of their analysis: The number of nucleated cells in each sample was estimated by amplification of reference gene primers within the assay. Sequence reads were collapsed and filtered to measure the absolute abundance of every unique TCRbeta CDR3 rearrangement. For each sample, productive Simpson clonality was calculated as the square root of Simpson's diversity index over productive rearrangements. As stored in TCRdb, this immuneACCESS dataset retains in-frame rearrangements with V and J assigned. A fraction of the clones does not appear; measured against another copy, unresolved V genes explain less than half of the discrepancy, and the remainder lacks a known reason. V and J calls and clone size follow that table, whereas D and trimming were derived from the DNA. The sample table holds some 100,000 clones, of which roughly 90% were seen once. Less than 7.5% of the sample belongs to the ten largest clones.

Each collaborating institution followed its own protocols to collect whole blood in K2EDTA tubes. For TCRbeta analysis, collaborators shipped samples as frozen whole blood, isolated PBMCs, or DNA extracted from either of those sample types. The chain couples TRBV18 to TRBJ2-3; 6 matching bases give a weak D call of TRBD1. This receptor was identified in a woman aged 55-75 years with acute or convalescent COVID-19. Sequencing used peripheral blood. The DNA reads TGTGCCAGCTCACCACTCGGGACACCGAGCACAGATACGCAGTATTTT. Translated, this gives CASSPLGTPSTDTQYF.